This T cell receptor beta chain was identified in a study of OX40 agonist ivuxolimab in advanced cancers. Deletions cut 7 bases from V and 3 bases from J, with 16 bases between. This CDR3 region has 14 residues. Germline-derived CDR1 and CDR2 are GTSNPN and SVGIG (reference sequence). TCRdb's copy holds only in-frame clones and misses some; the assay was immunoSEQ multiplex PCR. The sample holds approximately 58,000 clones, roughly 86% seen once. V gene TRBV30 combines with J gene TRBJ1-5; D might be TRBD1 (5 bases). Sequencing was performed on CD4+ or CD8+ T cells sorted from blood, taken in a trial of the OX40 agonist ivuxolimab. The sequence came from an adult with an advanced solid tumor such as melanoma, head and neck, liver or kidney cancer. The CDR3 DNA reads as TGTGCCTACCAACCGGGACGGCTCAATCAGCCCCAGCATTTT. Translated, it gives CAYQPGRLNQPQHF.